A selection of T cell receptor beta chains follows, all from one sample in a study of blood T cells in healthy people across ages. Each CDR3 protein is one row after TCRdb ran MiXCR on the 5' RACE reads. Of some 1,000,000 distinct CDR3 sequences listed, under 30% were seen once; the top ten hold less than 0.75%. These data were also filed under a second study, of T cells of mothers and their children.

The specimen sequenced was blood. Receptors were obtained from a girl aged 2 to 9 in good health. Both conserved end residues are part of each CDR3.

j_gene	v_gene	CDR3aa
TRBJ2-1	TRBV11-2	CASSLLRGGVQGFDEQFF
.	TRBV20-1	CSANGLAGKDLGEQYF
TRBJ1-1	TRBV7-9	CASSLGQVKF
TRBJ2-5	TRBV21-1	CASSMTGDQETQYF
TRBJ2-1	TRBV4-2	CASSHLLAGGSNEQFF
TRBJ2-1	TRBV18	CASSPLLQSHYNEQFF
TRBJ1-1	TRBV7-8	CASSLGQEATEAFF
TRBJ1-2	TRBV6-2/TRBV6-3	CASTTRRPYGYTF
TRBJ2-1	TRBV5-1	CASSFRDRGWHEQFF
TRBJ1-4	TRBV12-3/TRBV12-4	CASSSFGTGAEKLFF
TRBJ2-7	TRBV10-3	CAISELSQSPYEQYF
TRBJ1-2	TRBV12-3/TRBV12-4	CASSPPGQFGYTF
TRBJ1-5	TRBV20-1	CSARTGAVSNQPQHF
TRBJ2-1	TRBV28	CASSPTTPMLTSGRRNEQFF
.	TRBV4-1	CASSQGTVYNEQFF
TRBJ2-3	TRBV10-3	CASLQGRTDTQYF
TRBJ2-3	TRBV4-1	CASSQRGTSIYGDTQYF
TRBJ2-1	TRBV4-1	CASSQGAGGPKNEQFF
TRBJ2-4	TRBV6-2/TRBV6-3	CASSYRQGGTKNIQYF
TRBJ2-1	TRBV24-1	CATSEGEVNEQFF
TRBJ2-7	TRBV12-3/TRBV12-4	CASSETATYEQYF
TRBJ1-2	TRBV10-2	CASKRKGNGYTF
TRBJ1-1	TRBV5-5	CASSLDPVGQLGNTEAFF
TRBJ2-1	TRBV12-3/TRBV12-4	CASSLRGNRHEQFF